The clone carrying this TCR beta chain was detected many times. During its preparation, the TCRbeta library received unique molecular identifiers. TCRdb fed the PCR reads into MiXCR, producing one record per CDR3 protein. The sample lists roughly 220,000 distinct CDR3 sequences, approximately 9.8% seen once, with about 5.4% in the top ten. The CDR3 length is 14 residues. With 4 bases clipped from V and 4 bases from J, the junction kept 3 bases outside the gene matches. Looked up from germline, CDR1 is SGHRS and CDR2 is YFSETQ. These data belong to a study of T-cell reconstitution after alpha-beta-depleted transplantation in children.

The sequence was obtained from a human donor who donated a stem cell graft to a child with SCID. This chain uses TRBV5-1 with TRBJ2-2; 8 nucleotides align to TRBD1. The material was PBMCs from the stem cell graft donor, obtained from the stem cell graft. The CDR3 spells CASSRQGSTGELFF. The DNA for the CDR3 is TGCGCCAGCAGCCGACAGGGGAGCACCGGGGAGCTGTTTTTT.